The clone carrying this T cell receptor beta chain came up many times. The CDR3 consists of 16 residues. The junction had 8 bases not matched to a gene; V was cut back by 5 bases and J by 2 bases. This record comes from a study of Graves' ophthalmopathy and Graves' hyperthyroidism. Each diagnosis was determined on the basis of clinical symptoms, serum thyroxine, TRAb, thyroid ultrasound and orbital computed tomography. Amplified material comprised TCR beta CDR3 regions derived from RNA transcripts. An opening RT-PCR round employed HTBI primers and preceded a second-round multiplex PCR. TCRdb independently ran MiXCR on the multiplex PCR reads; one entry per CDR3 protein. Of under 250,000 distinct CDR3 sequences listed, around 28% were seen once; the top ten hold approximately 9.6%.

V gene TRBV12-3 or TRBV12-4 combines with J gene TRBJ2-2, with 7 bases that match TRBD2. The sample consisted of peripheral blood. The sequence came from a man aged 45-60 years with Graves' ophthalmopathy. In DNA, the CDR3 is TGTGCCAGCAGTAAGCCTAGCGGTTATAACACCGGGGAGCTGTTTTTT. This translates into CASSKPSGYNTGELFF.